This record covers a single TCR beta chain. In the original processing: Estimates of nucleated cell counts were drawn from the amplification of reference gene primers. Using immunoSEQ multiplex PCR, the repertoire was profiled, and TCRdb retains in-frame clones only, with some absent. V, J and clone size were drawn from that table, and D and trimming were deduced from the DNA. Altogether 150,000 or so clones are present, under 90% being singletons, with the ten largest covering over 0.5%. The entry originates in a study of blood T cell repertoires in COVID-19. About the study: Samples representing acute and convalescent COVID-19 were sourced from the United States, Italy and Spain. T cells, B-cell-depleted T cells, or PBMCs provided the cDNA or gDNA that served as material.

Sequencing input: peripheral blood. This sequence was found in a man in his 60s with acute or convalescent COVID-19.

Here the CDR3 DNA reads TGTGCCAGCAGCCGGGGGCTAGCGGGAGAGAAGTTCTTC. Its protein product is CASSRGLAGEKFF. The rearrangement joins TRBV7-3 to TRBJ2-1, with TRBD2 matching 10 bases. Trimming cost V 5 bases and J 14 bases; bases outside gene matches: 9. CDR1 and CDR2 (germline): SGHTA, FQGTGA. There are 13 residues in the CDR3.